This T cell receptor beta chain appears in the sequencing data of a study of T cell responses to AZD1222 COVID-19 vaccine. For this clone: Its antigen is still unknown.

Findings of the study overall: Donor demographics were predominantly white British with a female majority; clonal diversity may be underestimated. The study reported that nearly half of spike-specific TCRs target unmutated variant regions.

V was cut by 3 bases and J by 0 bases, with 15 bases left in between. Germline V gene lookup returns CDR1 KGHSH and CDR2 LQKENI. There are 17 residues in the CDR3. Only in-frame clones appear in the TCRdb table, and some are missing; sequencing was by immunoSEQ multiplex PCR. Of about 120,000 clones in the sample, just over 90% are singletons; the top ten hold under 1.2%. Some second doses came at about 4 weeks and others at about 12 weeks; these were pooled. This chain links TRBV18 with TRBJ1-3, with D possibly being TRBD1 (6 bases). This TCR came from an adult who received the AZD1222 COVID-19 vaccine. This sample comprised peripheral blood, obtained 28 days after the second AZD1222 dose. CDR3 DNA sequence: TGTGCCAGCTCACCCGTCCGGGGGGGCCTCTCTGGAAACACCATATATTTT. It yields the protein CASSPVRGGLSGNTIYF. Filled out from reference TRBV18 and TRBJ1-3, the complete variable domain reads NAGVMQNPRHLVRRRGQEARLRCSPMKGHSHVYWYRQLPEEGLKFMVYLQKENIIDESGMPKERFSAEFPKEGPSILRIQQVVRGDSAAYFCASSPVRGGLSGNTIYFGEGSWLTVV.